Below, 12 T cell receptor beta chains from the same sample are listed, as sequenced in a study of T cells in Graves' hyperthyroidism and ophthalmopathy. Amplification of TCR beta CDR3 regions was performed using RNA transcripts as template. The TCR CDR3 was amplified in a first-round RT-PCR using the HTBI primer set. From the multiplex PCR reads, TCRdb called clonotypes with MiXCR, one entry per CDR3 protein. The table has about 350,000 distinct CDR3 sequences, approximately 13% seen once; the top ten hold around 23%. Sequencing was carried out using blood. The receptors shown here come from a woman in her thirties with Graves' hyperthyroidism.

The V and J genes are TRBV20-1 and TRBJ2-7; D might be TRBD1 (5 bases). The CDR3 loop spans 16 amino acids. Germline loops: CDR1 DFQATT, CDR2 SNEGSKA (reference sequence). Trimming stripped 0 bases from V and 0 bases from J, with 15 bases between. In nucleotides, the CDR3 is TGCAGTGCTAGAGATCAAAGGGGCCTCGACTCCTACGAGCAGTACTTC. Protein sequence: CSARDQRGLDSYEQYF.

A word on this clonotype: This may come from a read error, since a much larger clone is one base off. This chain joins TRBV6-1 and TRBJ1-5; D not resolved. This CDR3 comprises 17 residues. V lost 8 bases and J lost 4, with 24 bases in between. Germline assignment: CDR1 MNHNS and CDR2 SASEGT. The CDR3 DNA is TGTGCCAGCCTGTTAAATGATCAGAGCTTCGTAAATCAGCCCCAGCATTTT. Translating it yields CASLLNDQSFVNQPQHF.

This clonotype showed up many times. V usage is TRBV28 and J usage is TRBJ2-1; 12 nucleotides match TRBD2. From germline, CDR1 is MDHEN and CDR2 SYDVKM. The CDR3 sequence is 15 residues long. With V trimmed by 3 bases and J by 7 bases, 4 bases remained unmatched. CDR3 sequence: CASSFSLAGGNEQFF. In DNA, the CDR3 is TGTGCCAGCAGTTTCTCGCTAGCGGGGGGGAATGAGCAGTTCTTC.

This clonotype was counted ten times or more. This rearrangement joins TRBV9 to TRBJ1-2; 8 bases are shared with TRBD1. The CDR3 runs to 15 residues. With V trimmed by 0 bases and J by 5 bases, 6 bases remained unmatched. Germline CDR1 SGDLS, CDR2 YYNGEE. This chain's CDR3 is CASSVAGQEEYGYTF. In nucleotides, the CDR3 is TGTGCCAGCAGCGTAGCGGGACAGGAGGAATATGGCTACACCTTC.

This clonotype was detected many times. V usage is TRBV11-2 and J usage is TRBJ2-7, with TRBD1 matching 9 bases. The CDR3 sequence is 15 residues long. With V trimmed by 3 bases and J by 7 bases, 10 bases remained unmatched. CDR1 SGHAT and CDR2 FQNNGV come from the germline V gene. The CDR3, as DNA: TGTGCCAGCAGCTTCGACAGGGGGGTGGTTGGAGAGCAGTACTTC. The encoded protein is CASSFDRGVVGEQYF.

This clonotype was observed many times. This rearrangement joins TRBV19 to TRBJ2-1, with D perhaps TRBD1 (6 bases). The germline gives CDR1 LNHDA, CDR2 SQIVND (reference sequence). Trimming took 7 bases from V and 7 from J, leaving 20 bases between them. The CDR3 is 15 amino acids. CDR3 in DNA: TGTGCCAGTAAAAGGACCTTATGGGGGCTTAATGAGCAGTTCTTC. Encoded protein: CASKRTLWGLNEQFF. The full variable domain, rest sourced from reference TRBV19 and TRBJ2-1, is DGGITQSPKYLFRKEGQNVTLSCEQNLNHDAMYWYRQDPGQGLRLIYYSQIVNDFQKGDIAEGYSVSREKKESFPLTVTSAQKNPTAFYLCASKRTLWGLNEQFFGPGTRLTVL.

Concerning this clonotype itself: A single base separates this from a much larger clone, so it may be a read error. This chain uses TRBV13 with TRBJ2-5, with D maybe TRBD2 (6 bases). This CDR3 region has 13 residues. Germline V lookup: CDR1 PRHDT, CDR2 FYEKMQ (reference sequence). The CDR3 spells CASSSRLGETQCF. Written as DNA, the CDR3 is TGTGCCAGCAGCTCCAGACTAGGAGAGACCCAGTGCTTC.

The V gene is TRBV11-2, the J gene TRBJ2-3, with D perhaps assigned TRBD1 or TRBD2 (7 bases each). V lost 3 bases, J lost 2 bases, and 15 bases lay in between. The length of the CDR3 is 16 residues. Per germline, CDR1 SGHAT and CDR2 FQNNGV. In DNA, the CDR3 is TGTGCCAGCAGCTTTACCAGGGGGGGCCTCACAGATACGCAGTATTTT. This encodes CASSFTRGGLTDTQYF.

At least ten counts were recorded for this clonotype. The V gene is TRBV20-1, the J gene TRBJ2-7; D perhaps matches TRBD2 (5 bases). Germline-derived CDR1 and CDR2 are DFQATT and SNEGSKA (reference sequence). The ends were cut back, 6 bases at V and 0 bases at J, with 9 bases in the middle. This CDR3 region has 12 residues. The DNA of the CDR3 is TGCAGTGCCCTGGCGGGCTCCTACGAGCAGTACTTC. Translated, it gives CSALAGSYEQYF.

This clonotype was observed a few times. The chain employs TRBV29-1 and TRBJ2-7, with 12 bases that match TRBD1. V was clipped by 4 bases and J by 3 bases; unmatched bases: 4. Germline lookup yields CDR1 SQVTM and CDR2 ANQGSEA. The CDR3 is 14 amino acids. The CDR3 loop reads CSVVGTGGIYEQYF. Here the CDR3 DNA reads TGCAGCGTTGTCGGGACAGGGGGCATCTACGAGCAGTACTTC.

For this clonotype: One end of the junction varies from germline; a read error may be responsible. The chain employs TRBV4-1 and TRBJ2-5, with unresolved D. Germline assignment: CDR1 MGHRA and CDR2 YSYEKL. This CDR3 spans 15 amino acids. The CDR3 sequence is CASSQDPIDRETQYF. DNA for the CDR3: TGTGCCAGCAGCCAAGATCCCATCGATCGAGAGACCCAGTACTTC.

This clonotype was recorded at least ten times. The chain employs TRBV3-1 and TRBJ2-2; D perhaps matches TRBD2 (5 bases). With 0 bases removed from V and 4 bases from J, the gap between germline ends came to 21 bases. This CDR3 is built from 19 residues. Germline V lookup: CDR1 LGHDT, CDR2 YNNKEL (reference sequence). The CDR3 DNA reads TGTGCCAGCAGCCAAGATCCCAGAAGGGAGTCGGCGAGCACCGGGGAGCTGTTTTTT. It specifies CASSQDPRRESASTGELFF.